Each of the 30 T cell receptor beta chains below was sequenced from the same sample in a study of blood T cell repertoires in COVID-19 (dated by TCRdb to the early 2020s). Libraries were prepared through the immunoSEQ multiplex PCR assay. TCRdb retrieved this table from immuneACCESS and kept in-frame rearrangements only. Not all clones are present; in checked studies, unresolved V genes account for under half, and no reason is known for the remainder. The sample records some 300,000 clones, about 90% of which are singletons. 6.3% of the sample is in the top ten clones. Source material: peripheral blood. These TCRs come from a woman in her fifties or sixties with COVID-19, enrolled during active disease.

This sequence joins TRBV5-1 and TRBJ2-1; 7 bases agree with TRBD2. The CDR3 consists of 15 residues. Trimming cost V 3 bases and J 6 bases; bases outside gene matches: 9. CDR1 and CDR2 (germline): SGHRS, YFSETQ. The CDR3 bases are TGCGCCAGCAGCTCGTGGGCGGGAGCGCCCAATGAGCAGTTCTTC. Amino acids: CASSSWAGAPNEQFF.

The V call is TRBV5-8, the J call TRBJ1-5; D possibly corresponds to TRBD1 (6 bases). The germline V and J ends were trimmed by 4 bases and 0 bases, with 11 bases remaining between them. The germline CDR1 and CDR2 sequences are SGHTS and YDEGEE. This CDR3 comprises 15 residues. Here the CDR3 DNA reads TGTGCCAGCAGCCTGACAGGAGCTAGCAATCAGCCCCAGCATTTT. Translating it yields CASSLTGASNQPQHF.

In this sample, this clone turned up once. This rearrangement joins TRBV3-1 (or the pseudogene TRBV3-2) to TRBJ2-7; D uncertain. The CDR3 is 11 residues long. Trimming left V 3 bases short and J 5 bases short, with 5 bases between. CDR1 and CDR2 from the germline V gene are LGHDT and YNNKEL (reference sequence). CDR3 DNA sequence: TGTGCCAGCAGCCATCGGGACGAGCAGTACTTC. The encoded protein is CASSHRDEQYF.

V is TRBV14 and J is TRBJ1-1; no firm D call. Trimming took off 1 base at V and 1 base at J, with 7 bases between the two ends. The CDR3 spans 14 residues. Germline values: CDR1 SGHDN, CDR2 FVKESK. CDR3 protein: CASSQGVKNTEAFF. Here the CDR3 DNA reads TGTGCCAGCAGCCAAGGAGTGAAGAACACTGAAGCTTTCTTT.

This sequence joins TRBV7-6 and TRBJ2-7; 13 positions agree with TRBD2. Germline loops: CDR1 SGHVS, CDR2 FNYEAQ. V lost 10 bases and J lost 3; bases outside the gene matches: 6. This CDR3 spans 14 amino acids. The CDR3: CAISGLAGDYEQYF. Here the CDR3 DNA reads TGTGCCATCTCCGGACTAGCGGGAGACTACGAGCAGTACTTC.

The chain links TRBV4-1 to TRBJ2-7, with D possibly matching TRBD2 (6 bases). V was shortened by 4 bases and J by 0 bases, with 16 bases between the two germline ends. Germline assignment: CDR1 MGHRA and CDR2 YSYEKL. There are 16 residues in the CDR3. The CDR3 region has the DNA TGCGCCAGCAGCCCTTTCAATAGCGGCCTCTCCTACGAGCAGTACTTC. It is translated as CASSPFNSGLSYEQYF.

This sequence joins TRBV6-6 and TRBJ2-1; 10 positions match TRBD2. CDR3 length equals 15 residues. V gave up 6 bases and J gave up 5 bases; unmatched junction bases: 7. CDR1 and CDR2 from the germline V gene are MNHNY and SVGAGI (reference sequence). DNA for the CDR3: TGTGCCAGCAGCCAACTAGCGGGAACACACAATGAGCAGTTCTTC. Translating it yields CASSQLAGTHNEQFF.

The V gene is TRBV6-2 or TRBV6-3, the J gene TRBJ1-5, with TRBD1 matching over 7 bases. The ends lost 5 bases at V and 1 base at J; junction bases unmatched: 5. This CDR3 spans 15 amino acids. Germline V CDR1 and CDR2: MNHEY, SVGEGT. Here the CDR3 reads CASSKRDRSNQPQHF. In nucleotides, the CDR3 is TGTGCCAGCAGTAAACGGGACAGAAGCAATCAGCCCCAGCATTTT.

On this clone: The sample contains more than one DNA sequence encoding this CDR3. The J gene is TRBJ1-1, the V gene TRBV12-3 or TRBV12-4, with D unclear. The CDR3 is 13 amino acids. The V gene lost 3 bases and the J gene lost 1 base, with 6 bases spanning the gap. The CDR3 sequence is CASSFRRNTEAFF. For the CDR3, the DNA is TGTGCCAGCAGTTTTAGGAGGAACACTGAAGCTTTCTTT.

This chain uses TRBV9 with TRBJ2-1, with 8 bases identical to TRBD2. Per germline, CDR1 SGDLS and CDR2 YYNGEE. The CDR3 is 14 residues long. Trimming cost V 3 bases and J 4 bases; bases outside gene matches: 3. CDR3 DNA sequence: TGTGCCAGCAGCGGCCAGCGGGGGTACAATGAGCAGTTCTTC. Translation gives CASSGQRGYNEQFF.

The chain recombines TRBV5-1 with TRBJ1-1, with 7 bases aligning to TRBD1. The CDR3 runs to 14 residues. The ends lost 3 bases at V and 0 bases at J; junction bases unmatched: 2. CDR1 is SGHRS, CDR2 YFSETQ, per germline. This chain's CDR3 is CASSSGQVNTEAFF. The CDR3 nucleotides read TGCGCCAGCAGCTCCGGACAGGTGAACACTGAAGCTTTCTTT.

CDR3 nucleotide sequence: TGTGCCAGCAGCTCCGACAGGGTCCCCCCGGAGACCCAGTACTTC. Residues: CASSSDRVPPETQYF. V gene TRBV11-1 combines with J gene TRBJ2-5; 7 bases map to TRBD1. V shed 4 bases and J 5 bases; nucleotides not matched to a gene: 10. The CDR3 has 15 residues. Germline assignment: CDR1 SGHAT and CDR2 FQDESV (reference sequence).

The rearrangement joins TRBV28 to TRBJ1-2, with D possibly TRBD1 on 6 matching bases. V shed 8 bases and J shed 4 bases, with 11 bases lying between them. Germline V gene sequence: CDR1 MDHEN, CDR2 SYDVKM. CDR3 length equals 12 residues. The CDR3 sequence is CASAGTTYGYTF. The DNA for the CDR3 is TGTGCCAGCGCCGGGACAACCTATGGCTACACCTTC.

The rearrangement uses TRBV30 and TRBJ2-1; the match to TRBD2 covers 10 bases. Germline CDR1 reads GTSNPN; CDR2 reads SVGIG (reference sequence). The CDR3 runs to 15 residues. The V and J ends lost 0 bases and 9 bases, in that order; junction bases with no gene match: 8. CDR3 sequence: CAWSVKAGGLGEQFF. The DNA for the CDR3 is TGTGCCTGGAGTGTAAAAGCGGGAGGGCTGGGTGAGCAGTTCTTC.

This chain connects TRBV18 to TRBJ2-1, with a weak D call TRBD1 (6 bases). Trimming removed 3 bases from V and 7 bases from J, with 19 bases in between. In germline, CDR1 is KGHSH, CDR2 LQKENI. The CDR3 contains 16 residues. The DNA of the CDR3 is TGTGCCAGCTCACCGACACTGGGGGCAGATTTGAATGAGCAGTTCTTC. As protein: CASSPTLGADLNEQFF.

The gene calls are TRBV7-2 and TRBJ2-1; maybe TRBD1 (6 bases). Between the trimmed V and J ends, which lost 5 bases and 9 bases, there was a span of 17 bases. Germline V gene data show CDR1 as SGHTA and CDR2 as FQGNSA. The CDR3 spans 14 residues. DNA for the CDR3: TGTGCCAGCAGCCTTCGAAGCAGGGGTACTGAGCAGTTCTTC. Translating it yields CASSLRSRGTEQFF.

The V gene is TRBV5-4, the J gene TRBJ2-5, with TRBD2 identical over 11 bases. CDR3 length equals 15 residues. The junction had 10 bases not matched to a gene; V was cut back by 5 bases and J by 7 bases. Germline lookup yields CDR1 SGHNT and CDR2 YYREEE (reference sequence). The CDR3 loop is CASRSYSGRDRTQYF. CDR3 DNA: TGTGCCAGCAGATCCTATAGCGGGAGGGATAGGACCCAGTACTTC.

This clone has only one observation. V and J are TRBV7-2 and TRBJ2-5; D uncertain. The CDR3 extends over 16 amino acids. Looked up from germline, CDR1 is SGHTA and CDR2 is FQGNSA. V lost 5 bases, J lost 2 bases, and 18 bases lay in between. The chain's CDR3 is CASSPQDRLIQETQYF. The CDR3 nucleotides are TGTGCCAGCAGCCCCCAGGATCGGCTTATACAAGAGACCCAGTACTTC.

The rearrangement uses TRBV6-5 and TRBJ1-1, with D maybe TRBD1 (6 bases). The CDR3 has 14 residues. Looked up from germline, CDR1 is MNHEY and CDR2 is SVGAGI. Trimming left V 6 bases short and J 1 base short, with 12 bases between. The CDR3 here is CASRNRVANTEAFF. In nucleotides, the CDR3 is TGTGCCAGCAGAAACAGGGTAGCGAACACTGAAGCTTTCTTT.

In nucleotides, the CDR3 is TGCGCCAGCAGCTTGGTCGCGGCAGGGGGGTATGAAAAACTGTTTTTT. The encoded protein is CASSLVAAGGYEKLFF. The rearrangement uses TRBV5-1 and TRBJ1-4, with 7 bases matching TRBD1. Unmatched junction bases numbered 8, after V lost 0 bases and J lost 6 bases. The length of the CDR3 is 16 residues. In germline, CDR1 is SGHRS, CDR2 YFSETQ.

The chain joins TRBV7-6 to TRBJ1-1; TRBD1 is a possible D gene (6 bases). Looked up from germline, CDR1 is SGHVS and CDR2 is FNYEAQ. There are 16 residues in the CDR3. Trimming removed 5 bases at V and 0 bases at J, with 16 bases between. This chain's CDR3 is CASSQLSGQMNTEAFF. The CDR3 DNA sequence: TGTGCCAGCAGCCAACTTTCGGGACAAATGAACACTGAAGCTTTCTTT.

The chain recombines TRBV5-1 with TRBJ2-5, with D maybe TRBD1 (5 bases). CDR1 and CDR2 from the germline V gene are SGHRS and YFSETQ. This CDR3 contains 14 residues. Between the trimmed V and J ends, which lost 4 bases and 3 bases, there was a span of 13 bases. The CDR3 loop reads CASSPYPGKETQYF. The CDR3 DNA reads as TGCGCCAGCAGCCCCTACCCAGGGAAAGAGACCCAGTACTTC.

V is TRBV7-2 and J is TRBJ2-2; 7 positions agree with TRBD1. Germline-derived CDR1 and CDR2 are SGHTA and FQGNSA. The V and J ends lost 5 bases and 5 bases, in that order; junction bases with no gene match: 8. The length of the CDR3 is 15 residues. The CDR3, as DNA: TGTGCCAGCAGCCCCCGACAGGGTTGGACCGGGGAGCTGTTTTTT. Residues: CASSPRQGWTGELFF.

The chain couples TRBV19 to TRBJ1-5; D might be TRBD1 (6 bases). Trimming shortened V by 5 bases and J by 4 bases, and 12 bases separated the two germline ends. The CDR3 sequence is 14 residues long. The germline gives CDR1 LNHDA, CDR2 SQIVND (reference sequence). CDR3 protein: CASSFTGKNQPQHF. CDR3 bases: TGTGCCAGTAGTTTTACAGGGAAAAATCAGCCCCAGCATTTT.

This chain connects TRBV2 to TRBJ1-2, with D uncertain. The CDR3 has 14 amino acids. CDR1 is SNHLY, CDR2 FYNNEI, per germline. Trimming took off 1 base at V and 8 bases at J, with 14 bases between the two ends. The CDR3 region is CASSEVVELSGYTF. In DNA form, the CDR3 reads TGTGCCAGCAGTGAAGTGGTGGAGCTCAGCGGCTACACCTTC. The variable domain in full, with the rest retrieved from reference TRBV2 and TRBJ1-2, is EPEVTQTPSHQVTQMGQEVILRCVPISNHLYFYWYRQILGQKVEFLVSFYNNEISEKSEIFDDQFSVERPDGSNFTLKIRSTKLEDSAMYFCASSEVVELSGYTFGSGTRLTVV.

V gene TRBV3-1 (or the pseudogene TRBV3-2) combines with J gene TRBJ1-4; D remains unclear. Deletions cut 0 bases from V and 9 bases from J, with 23 bases between. Germline-derived CDR1 and CDR2 are LGHDT and YNNKEL (reference sequence). The CDR3 extends over 18 amino acids. Here the CDR3 DNA reads TGTGCCAGCAGCCAAGAGGGCTCCGGTTGGCGGGGTAGGAAAAAACTGTTTTTT. Encoded protein: CASSQEGSGWRGRKKLFF.

The chain combines TRBV30 with TRBJ2-3, with D possibly matching TRBD1 (5 bases). The CDR3 contains 15 residues. Trimming pared 0 bases from V and 4 bases from J, leaving 14 bases between. Germline assignment: CDR1 GTSNPN and CDR2 SVGIG (reference sequence). The CDR3 loop is CAWSVRPGIADTQYF. DNA for the CDR3: TGTGCCTGGAGTGTTCGTCCAGGGATCGCAGATACGCAGTATTTT. Full variable domain (rest looked up from reference TRBV30 and TRBJ2-3): SQTIHQWPATLVQPVGSPLSLECTVEGTSNPNLYWYRQAAGRGLQLLFYSVGIGQISSEVPQNLSASRPQDRQFILSSKKLLLSDSGFYLCAWSVRPGIADTQYFGPGTRLTVL.

The chain has TRBV2 and TRBJ1-4; TRBD1 agrees at 7 bases. Losses at the gene ends were 4 bases for V and 8 bases for J; bases not matched to a gene: 10. The CDR3 spans 15 residues. Germline V gene sequence: CDR1 SNHLY, CDR2 FYNNEI. The CDR3 protein is CASSVVTGLQEKLFF. CDR3 bases: TGTGCCAGCAGTGTCGTGACAGGGCTTCAAGAAAAACTGTTTTTT.

The rearrangement links TRBV5-4 to TRBJ1-1, with D unresolved. Trimming stripped 2 bases from V and 5 bases from J, with 16 bases between. CDR1 and CDR2 (germline): SGHNT, YYREEE (reference sequence). The CDR3 sequence is 15 residues long. DNA of the CDR3: TGTGCCAGCAGCTTCCGCCGCGAGCTGAGGACTGAAGCTTTCTTT. Its protein product is CASSFRRELRTEAFF.

J is TRBJ1-2 and V is TRBV6-1, with a tentative D call TRBD1 (5 bases). V shed 1 base and J shed 5 bases, with 20 bases lying between them. The CDR3 runs to 17 residues. CDR1 and CDR2 from the germline V gene are MNHNS and SASEGT. CDR3 coding DNA: TGTGCCAGCAGTGAAGGGGGGGGATTAGGCCTAATATATGGCTACACCTTC. Its protein product is CASSEGGGLGLIYGYTF.